Listed here are 20 T cell receptor beta chains from one sample, sequenced in a study of monozygotic twins with inflammatory bowel disease. With the 5' RACE reads reprocessed, TCRdb shows one record per CDR3 protein and no DNA. This sample contains 350,000 to 550,000 distinct CDR3 sequences. Sequences were obtained from blood. The receptors derive from a human donor with ulcerative colitis or Crohn's disease, or a healthy co-twin of an affected twin (not recorded which).

This chain connects TRBV20-1 to TRBJ2-3. The CDR3 runs 15 residues. Germline CDR1 DFQATT, CDR2 SNEGSKA (reference sequence). The CDR3: CSARALRDGTDTQYF.

The chain employs TRBV6-5 and TRBJ2-3; TCRdb names TRBD2, which stays unverified in the absence of DNA. This CDR3 region has 15 residues. Germline lookup yields CDR1 MNHEY and CDR2 SVGAGI. CDR3 in amino acids: CASSYGKGPTDTQYF.

V and J are TRBV13 and TRBJ2-1; TCRdb outputs TRBD2, but without DNA this stays unchecked. Germline V lookup: CDR1 PRHDT, CDR2 FYEKMQ (reference sequence). The CDR3 consists of 15 residues. CDR3 amino acids: CASSLRLAEYNEQFF.

This chain connects TRBV27 to TRBJ1-3. The CDR3 is 15 residues long. Germline V gives CDR1 MNHEY, CDR2 SMNVEV (reference sequence). The CDR3 protein is CASSFNGYSGNTIYF.

The J gene is TRBJ2-1, the V gene TRBV27; TCRdb names TRBD1, which stays unverified in the absence of DNA. The CDR3 has 15 residues. In germline, CDR1 is MNHEY, CDR2 SMNVEV (reference sequence). CDR3 loop: CASSLGAGTYNEQFF.

The CDR3 spells CASSPRLPSYEQYF. This chain uses TRBV7-9 with TRBJ2-7; TCRdb outputs TRBD1, but without DNA this stays unchecked. The V gene's germline CDR1 is SEHNR and CDR2 FQNEAQ (reference sequence). The CDR3 consists of 14 residues. Full variable domain (remainder filled in from reference TRBV7-9 and TRBJ2-7): DTGVSQNPRHKITKRGQNVTFRCDPISEHNRLYWYRQTLGQGPEFLTYFQNEAQLEKSRLLSDRFSAERPKGSFSTLEIQRTEQGDSAMYLCASSPRLPSYEQYFGPGTRLTVT.

This chain joins TRBV7-2 and TRBJ2-7; with no DNA, the TCRdb D assignment of TRBD1 cannot be verified. Germline loops: CDR1 SGHTA, CDR2 FQGNSA. The CDR3 runs to 15 residues. This CDR3 is CASSARTGAAYEQYF.

The CDR3 here is CASSFTGPRQPQHF. This rearrangement joins TRBV12-3 or TRBV12-4 to TRBJ1-5; there is no DNA to check the TCRdb D call of TRBD1. The CDR3 consists of 14 residues.

V and J are TRBV5-4 and TRBJ1-4. CDR3 length equals 15 residues. Germline lookup yields CDR1 SGHNT and CDR2 YYREEE (reference sequence). The CDR3 loop reads CASSLSVPGGEKLFF.

The chain uses TRBV28 and TRBJ2-7; TCRdb names TRBD1, which stays unverified in the absence of DNA. The CDR3 totals 17 residues. The germline V gene has CDR1 MDHEN and CDR2 SYDVKM. CDR3 protein: CASSLGPGTAFPYEQYF.

V usage is TRBV5-1 and J usage is TRBJ1-4. The CDR3 is made up of 14 amino acids. CDR1 SGHRS and CDR2 YFSETQ come from the germline V gene. CDR3 amino acids: CASSPSGGNEKLFF.

The V gene is TRBV5-1, the J gene TRBJ1-2. CDR1 SGHRS and CDR2 YFSETQ come from the germline V gene. The CDR3 is 14 residues long. The CDR3 loop is CASSLAEGTYGYTF.

V and J are TRBV12-3 or TRBV12-4 and TRBJ1-2; TCRdb designates TRBD1, a call that cannot be tested without DNA. The CDR3 runs to 14 residues. CDR3 sequence reads: CASSFSGQGFGYTF.

V is TRBV5-1 and J is TRBJ2-7. This CDR3 has 16 residues. Per the germline V gene, CDR1 is SGHRS and CDR2 is YFSETQ. The CDR3 reads CASSLEPSSGPYEQYF.

The V call is TRBV27, the J call TRBJ1-3; TCRdb picks TRBD1, but there is no DNA to check that call. Germline V lookup: CDR1 MNHEY, CDR2 SMNVEV (reference sequence). The CDR3 contains 17 residues. The CDR3: CASSPRWTGESGNTIYF.

The genes are TRBV4-2 and TRBJ2-1; TCRdb's D gene call, TRBD2, goes unchecked for lack of DNA. The CDR3 length is 15 residues. Germline lookup yields CDR1 LGHNA and CDR2 YNFKEQ. The CDR3 loop is CASSQEIAGGSEQFF.

This chain's CDR3 is CAIRADSYNEQFF. This chain links TRBV10-3 with TRBJ2-1. There are 13 residues in the CDR3. Germline lookup yields CDR1 ENHRY and CDR2 SYGVKD.

This chain connects TRBV7-2 to TRBJ2-7; as DNA is missing, the TRBD1 call by TCRdb cannot be tested. This CDR3 is built from 15 residues. CDR1 is SGHTA, CDR2 FQGNSA, per germline. The CDR3 region is CASSVRTDSVYEQYF.

The chain joins TRBV20-1 to TRBJ2-2; TCRdb names TRBD1, which stays unverified in the absence of DNA. Germline lookup yields CDR1 DFQATT and CDR2 SNEGSKA (reference sequence). The CDR3 sequence is 21 residues long. The CDR3 is CSARAGPLTGGGSFRTGELFF.

This CDR3 reads CASSLARGRAYEQYF. The chain combines TRBV7-9 with TRBJ2-7; TCRdb's D call, TRBD1, is unchecked because there is no DNA. Germline V gene sequence: CDR1 SEHNR, CDR2 FQNEAQ (reference sequence). This CDR3 contains 15 residues. The whole variable domain, filled in from reference TRBV7-9 and TRBJ2-7, reads DTGVSQNPRHKITKRGQNVTFRCDPISEHNRLYWYRQTLGQGPEFLTYFQNEAQLEKSRLLSDRFSAERPKGSFSTLEIQRTEQGDSAMYLCASSLARGRAYEQYFGPGTRLTVT.